This T cell receptor beta chain appears in the sequencing data of a study of cytomegalovirus exposure and HLA in healthy donors (dated 2017 in TCRdb). Regarding the complete study: In an earlier analysis of 550 to 750 of the donors, approximately 300 Gb of sequence data and 90 million to 130 million unique TCR beta sequences from 180 million or so T cells were reported. An early release that covered fewer than 800 HLA-typed donors contained approximately 300 gigabases of sequencing data and roughly 84 million unique TCR sequences. Of the approximately 400 genotyped donors, approximately 81% were placed in the genetic ancestry cluster associated with self-reported Caucasian donors. The study aimed to test whether cataloging public T cell receptors could reveal signatures of past pathogen exposure. The study profiled the T cell repertoires of about 720 subjects by immunosequencing and related them to cytomegalovirus serostatus. In addition to the first cohort of 666 subjects, a separate validation cohort of under 150 different subjects was used. To predict cytomegalovirus infection status, the study combined high-throughput TCR immunosequencing, statistical association of individual TCRs with disease status, and machine learning. In a later analysis, previously published TCR beta repertoires from about 640 donors were re-analyzed and high-resolution HLA genotyping was added so that TCR occurrence patterns could be studied. Rather than drawing on any new phenotypic data, the later analysis identified candidate immune exposures from TCR beta sequences and the way those sequences occurred across donors. To decide whether each TCR beta V gene segment behaved as functional or pseudogenic, an earlier analysis of several hundred of the donors relied on high-throughput TCR beta sequencing. Alongside the repertoire data, information on donor age, sex, ethnicity and CMV serostatus was compiled. A later genetic analysis took genome-wide SNP genotypes for about three fifths of the roughly 700 donors and used that subset as a discovery cohort. All discovery cohort repertoires had been generated on a single sequencing platform. Class I and class II HLA loci were covered by the typing at four-digit resolution. The number of typed donors differed by locus: about 629-630 for A, B, C, DRB1 and DQB1; approximately 540 for DQA1; some 590 for DPA1; and some 470 for DPB1. Because of strong linkage in the cohort, five DR-DQ haplotypes were treated as single units for association and clustering. On average, 235,054 unique TCR beta nucleotide sequences were sequenced per donor among some 420 genotyped donors of the cohort, with 15% to 20% of those sequences being non-productive. The investigation overall reported the following: The classifier was reported to diagnose cytomegalovirus status with high specificity and sensitivity in both the original cohort and the validation cohort. A further reported finding was that TCR beta sequences accurately predicted the HLA-A and HLA-B alleles for most subjects in the first cohort. In vitro tests confirmed that a few of the cytomegalovirus-associated TCR beta chains recognize cytomegalovirus antigens. Across donors, most TCR sequences were observed very rarely, whereas some public TCRs were present in many individuals. Assigning TCR associations to individual alleles was difficult when HLA alleles, especially DR and DQ, strongly co-occurred. A cluster of highly shared sequence variants was judged likely to represent a technical artifact of the sequencing pipeline. For the cohort, immune exposure information was limited to CMV serostatus. This cohort had only TCR beta chains sequenced, and the lack of alpha or paired-chain data limited which features could be detected. In an earlier analysis of 587 of the donors, most TCR beta V segments appeared in productive rearrangements about 90% or about 30% of the time, broadly matching IMGT annotations. Compared with the 666-donor mean, donors in an Asian-associated ancestry cluster had fewer N-insertions in productive TCRs, according to a later genetic analysis. According to a later analysis, most CMV-associated TCR beta chains appeared to be HLA-restricted, and the HLA associations seemed to be driven largely by CMV exposure. HLA typing was unavailable for some donors at each locus, so association tests used only the typed subset. Sequencing depth was assumed to be roughly uniform across donors in the presence/absence analyses, though that assumption may not hold. The 87-base-pair reads could not distinguish some IMGT-functional V segments, including TRBV6-2 and TRBV6-3, so those segments were excluded. V-gene and J-gene trimming of TCR beta chains was associated with a missense DCLRE1C variant in a later genetic analysis, and the association was replicated in an independent cohort. In the study, 164 TCR beta chains were listed as associated with cytomegalovirus. According to a later analysis, TCR association rates differed among HLA loci, with DRB1 alleles showing the most associated TCRs and HLA-C alleles showing the fewest. Some 16 rarely observed V segments, including chromosome 9 orphons, were excluded from the earlier analysis of almost 600 of the donors because counts were too low. In a later analysis, HLA-associated TCR beta chains were found to be more clonally expanded and to have lower generation probabilities than equally common non-associated chains. Specific HLA alleles were associated with 15,000 to 20,000 TCR beta sequences at a false discovery rate of 0.05 in a later analysis. It was suggested by the authors that the approach could potentially be generalized to other disease states and immunological phenotypes. Correlated functional status among segregating V segments might be attributable to linkage disequilibrium, but an unknown experimental factor could not be ruled out. According to a later analysis, parvovirus B19, influenza, CMV and Epstein-Barr virus appeared linked to several top co-occurrence clusters.

In regard to this clone: Its antigen has not been determined. It has no much larger one-base neighbor in the sample; base qualities were not kept.

The CDR3, cysteine through phenylalanine, is 15 amino acids long. The entry retains the CDR3 DNA only, 45 bases that are in frame from base 1. CDR1 and CDR2 are drawn from the germline V gene: SGHTA, FQGNSA. V lost 1 base and J lost 4 bases, and the count of bases not matched to a germline gene is 2. The library came from the immunoSEQ multiplex PCR assay. A mixture of 60 forward primers for TCR Vbeta segments and 13 reverse primers for TCR Jbeta segments was used in the multiplex PCR. A multiplex PCR assay on genomic DNA amplified the CDR3 region of rearranged TCR beta genes. Amplified TCR beta libraries were sequenced as 87-base-pair reads on the Illumina HiSeq System. The paper's data handling went like this. Across the 670 or so repertoires, a later analysis counted 78 million or so unique TCR beta chains, about 10 million of which were shared by at least two donors. Raw reads were error-corrected and collapsed into unique sequences by a nearest-neighbor algorithm in which closely related sequences were merged to remove PCR and sequencing errors. V, D and J gene segments were assigned by aligning CDR3 sequences to IMGT reference sequences. For a sequence to be retained, at least a six-nucleotide match to both a V gene segment and a J gene segment was required. A rearrangement counted as productive if the CDR3 had no stop codons and remained in frame with V and J, and every other rearrangement counted as non-productive. Following IMGT convention, CDR3 was defined as the stretch from the second conserved V-encoded cysteine up to the conserved J-encoded phenylalanine. The earlier analysis of roughly 590 of the donors excluded sequences that lacked an unambiguous match to a single V gene segment. In an earlier analysis of approximately 590 of the donors, V segments were called functional above 56.7% productive rearrangements and were called segregating when the between-donor standard deviation exceeded 5%. A statistical classification framework was built for diagnosing cytomegalovirus status from the catalog of TCR beta chain sequences. V and J gene assignment, in a later analysis, came from comparing TCR nucleotide sequences with IMGT/GENE-DB human TR gene sequences. The TCRdist pipeline was used in a later analysis to assign CDR3 sequences and most-parsimonious VDJ recombination scenarios. In a later analysis, each TCR beta chain was defined by its CDR3 amino acid sequence together with its V-gene family, and reads lacking a unique V-gene family were excluded. A later analysis removed several hundred highly shared, low-generation-probability nucleotide sequences to deal with suspected cross-contamination and a sequencing artifact. A later analysis calculated a clonal expansion index for each public chain from normalized within-repertoire ranks of inferred template counts. In a later analysis, generation probabilities were computed with a VDJ recombination model fitted to out-of-frame rearrangements, and the resulting probabilities were checked against IGoR. In a later analysis, TCR-TCR, TCR-HLA and TCR-CMV co-occurrence was scored with hypergeometric tests, and a repertoire-size bias correction was applied to TCR pairs. To estimate false discovery rates, a later analysis permuted the HLA or CMV assignments 20 times. In a later analysis, co-occurring TCRs were grouped using DBSCAN, with TCRdist sequence similarity added in when clustering inside HLA-allele-positive subsets. For co-occurrence clustering, repertoires with fewer than 30,000 or more than 120,000 public chains were excluded, along with four to six repertoires with anomalous nucleotide sharing. TCRdb took this table from immuneACCESS and kept in-frame rearrangements with V and J called. Such tables lack part of the clones; where checked against another copy, unresolved V genes explain under half of the gap, and the rest is unexplained. V, J and clone size were drawn from that table, and D and trimming were deduced from the DNA. Across this sample there are about 120,000 clones, with 60% to 85% seen only once. The biggest ten clones account for less than 3% of the sample.

The cohort consisted of approximately 670 healthy bone marrow donors. Cohort members were all nominally healthy when sampled, although unrecorded immune exposures were likely present. The donor tested CMV seronegative and was one of the 352 seronegative cohort members. Every donor gave a peripheral blood sample, and the peripheral blood mononuclear cells from that sample were used for TCR beta sequencing. Genomic DNA was extracted from the blood cell samples with the Qiagen DNeasy Blood Extraction Kit. This TCR was sampled from a female donor in good health and CMV-seronegative. The sequenced material came from PBMCs. This chain is built from TRBV7-2 and TRBJ2-2; the junction holds 8 bases that match TRBD2. CDR3 sequence: CASSLDSGTTGELFF. The bases read TGTGCCAGCAGCTTAGATAGCGGGACCACCGGGGAGCTGTTTTTT.